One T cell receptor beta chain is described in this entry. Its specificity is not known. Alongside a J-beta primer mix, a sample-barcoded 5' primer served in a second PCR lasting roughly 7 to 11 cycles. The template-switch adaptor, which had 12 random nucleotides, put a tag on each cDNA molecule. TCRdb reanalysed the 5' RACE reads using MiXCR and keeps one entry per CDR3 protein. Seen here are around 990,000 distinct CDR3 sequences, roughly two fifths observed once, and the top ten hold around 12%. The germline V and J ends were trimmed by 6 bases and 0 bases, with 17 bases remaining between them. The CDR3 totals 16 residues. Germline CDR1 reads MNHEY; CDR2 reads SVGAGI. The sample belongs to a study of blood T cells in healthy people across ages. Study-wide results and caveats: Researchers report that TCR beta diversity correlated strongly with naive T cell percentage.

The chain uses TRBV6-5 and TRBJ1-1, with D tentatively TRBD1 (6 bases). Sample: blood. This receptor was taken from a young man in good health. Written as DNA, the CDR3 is TGTGCCAGCAGCCCTCCGAGGGGGGGCATGAACACTGAAGCTTTCTTT. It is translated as CASSPPRGGMNTEAFF.